The next 5 T cell receptor beta chains were all read from a single sample in a study of cytomegalovirus exposure and HLA in healthy donors. PCR was performed using 60 Vbeta and 13 Jbeta primers. The data were produced by immunoSEQ multiplex PCR, yet TCRdb's version contains in-frame clones alone and is incomplete. Among approximately 190,000 clones listed, roughly 80% were seen once. Material: PBMCs. All receptors derive from a woman between 45 and 60 years old in good health and CMV-seropositive.

This chain connects TRBV7-9 to TRBJ1-3, with D tentatively TRBD1 (6 bases). The length of the CDR3 is 14 residues. Looked up from germline, CDR1 is SEHNR and CDR2 is FQNEAQ (reference sequence). Trimming took 4 bases from V and 7 from J, leaving 14 bases between them. The CDR3, as DNA: TGTGCCAGCAGCTCCCTAGGGGGTTTGAACACCATATATTTT. Translating it yields CASSSLGGLNTIYF.

This clone was found a few times. The chain carries TRBV9 and TRBJ2-2, with TRBD2 identical over 9 bases. This CDR3 region has 16 residues. Trimming cost V 0 bases and J 6 bases; bases outside gene matches: 6. Germline-derived CDR1 and CDR2 are SGDLS and YYNGEE. The CDR3: CASSVDAGGAPGELFF. The CDR3, as DNA: TGTGCCAGCAGCGTAGATGCGGGGGGGGCCCCCGGGGAGCTGTTTTTT.

The CDR3 coding sequence is TGTGCCAGTAGTACCCGACAGGATGATACGCAGTATTTT. Residues: CASSTRQDDTQYF. The genes are TRBV19 and TRBJ2-3; possible D gene TRBD1, 6 bases. V lost 4 bases, J lost 6 bases, and 11 bases lay in between. The germline CDR1 and CDR2 sequences are LNHDA and SQIVND (reference sequence). This CDR3 spans 13 amino acids.

J is TRBJ2-7 and V is TRBV6-5; TRBD1 agrees at 8 bases. The CDR3 loop spans 14 amino acids. Looked up from germline, CDR1 is MNHEY and CDR2 is SVGAGI. V lost 6 bases to trimming and J lost 1 base; unmatched junction nucleotides: 5. DNA for the CDR3: TGTGCCAGCAGCCCGGACAGGGAGTCCTACGAGCAGTACTTC. Amino acids: CASSPDRESYEQYF.

The chain couples TRBV6-1 to TRBJ1-1; D unresolved. This CDR3 has 14 amino acids. Trimming cost V 3 bases and J 1 base, with 9 bases left between them. Looked up from germline, CDR1 is MNHNS and CDR2 is SASEGT. CDR3 sequence (DNA): TGTGCCAGCAGTGAGCCGGGGTCGAACACTGAAGCTTTCTTT. Protein: CASSEPGSNTEAFF.